This passage covers 20 T cell receptor beta chains from one sample sequenced in a study of T cell changes during pregnancy in multiple sclerosis. Produced via immunoSEQ multiplex PCR; TCRdb's table is partial and in-frame only. The table shows approximately 44,000 clones, with 90% occurring only once. Sequenced material: CD4+ T cells from peripheral blood mononuclear cells, taken before pregnancy. The receptors here all came from a female donor with multiple sclerosis, enrolled in a pregnancy study.

The chain joins TRBV5-4 to TRBJ1-2; TRBD1 might be the D (5 bases). This CDR3 is built from 14 residues. Trimming removed 4 bases at V and 2 bases at J, with 12 bases between. Germline V gene lookup returns CDR1 SGHNT and CDR2 YYREEE (reference sequence). CDR3 residues: CASSREGNNYGYTF. In DNA, the CDR3 is TGTGCCAGCAGCCGGGAGGGGAACAACTATGGCTACACCTTC.

CDR3 DNA: TGTGCCAGCAGTGAAGGGACCGGGACACCTACTAACTATGGCTACACCTTC. As protein: CASSEGTGTPTNYGYTF. The chain combines TRBV6-1 with TRBJ1-2; D may be TRBD1 (6 bases). Germline V CDR1 and CDR2: MNHNS, SASEGT. Trimming took off 1 base at V and 0 bases at J, with 15 bases between the two ends. This CDR3 comprises 17 residues.

The chain recombines TRBV11-2 with TRBJ1-1, with 9 nucleotides matching TRBD1. Germline CDR1 reads SGHAT; CDR2 reads FQNNGV. After removal of 3 bases from V and 8 bases from J, the junction contained 10 bases not matched to a gene. The CDR3 length is 15 residues. In nucleotides, the CDR3 is TGTGCCAGCAGCTTTCCGACAGGGGGATCTAACGAAGCTTTCTTT. This encodes CASSFPTGGSNEAFF.

This clone showed up just a few times. This sequence joins TRBV28 and TRBJ2-5; D perhaps matches TRBD1 (5 bases). The CDR3 is 14 residues long. Germline lookup yields CDR1 MDHEN and CDR2 SYDVKM. Trimming removed 5 bases from V and 7 bases from J, with 17 bases in between. The CDR3 loop reads CASSTPRGSGTQYF. CDR3 DNA sequence: TGTGCCAGCAGTACCCCAAGGGGTTCGGGGACCCAGTACTTC.

As for this clone: At one end the junction does not follow the germline gene, possibly because of a read error. The chain couples TRBV2 to TRBJ2-7, with 7 nucleotides matching TRBD1. This CDR3 is built from 14 residues. Per the germline V gene, CDR1 is SNHLY and CDR2 is FYNNEI. The CDR3 region has the DNA TGTGCCAGCAGAGAAGACAGGGTCTCCTACGAGCAGTACTTC. This gives the protein CASREDRVSYEQYF.

This rearrangement joins TRBV7-2 to TRBJ2-3; D gene uncertain. The V gene lost 5 bases and the J gene lost 0 bases, with 12 bases spanning the gap. The CDR3 length is 15 residues. CDR1 and CDR2 from the germline V gene are SGHTA and FQGNSA. The CDR3 protein is CASSHTVDSTDTQYF. For the CDR3, the DNA is TGTGCCAGCAGCCATACAGTAGACAGCACAGATACGCAGTATTTT.

V and J are TRBV6-1 and TRBJ1-5, with TRBD1 identical over 9 bases. Trimming cost V 7 bases and J 4 bases; bases outside gene matches: 5. Germline-derived CDR1 and CDR2 are MNHNS and SASEGT. The length of the CDR3 is 14 residues. This CDR3 reads CASIATGGNQPQHF. The CDR3 DNA reads as TGTGCCAGCATCGCGACAGGGGGGAATCAGCCCCAGCATTTT.

CDR3: CSVGTGALDYGYTF. CDR3 DNA sequence: TGCAGCGTGGGGACAGGGGCGTTGGACTATGGCTACACCTTC. The chain recombines TRBV29-1 with TRBJ1-2; the match to TRBD1 covers 10 bases. The germline V gene encodes CDR1 SQVTM and CDR2 ANQGSEA. This CDR3 is 14 amino acids long. V shed 6 bases, J shed 3 bases, and the junction held 7 bases outside the gene matches.

The rearrangement links TRBV2 to TRBJ1-5; tentatively, D is TRBD1 (5 bases). V lost 8 bases and J lost 0, with 17 bases in between. This CDR3 spans 16 amino acids. From germline, CDR1 is SNHLY and CDR2 FYNNEI. The CDR3 sequence is CASLPRRGNSNQPQHF. The CDR3 DNA reads as TGTGCCAGCCTCCCGCGTAGGGGAAATAGCAATCAGCCCCAGCATTTT.

The V and J genes are TRBV18 and TRBJ2-7; no reliable D call. CDR3 length equals 12 residues. V was cut by 6 bases and J by 5 bases, with 11 bases left in between. The germline gives CDR1 KGHSH, CDR2 LQKENI. The CDR3 loop reads CASSLGYDEQYF. The CDR3, as DNA: TGTGCCAGCTCCCTAGGATATGACGAGCAGTACTTC.

The chain links TRBV5-1 to TRBJ2-1, with 8 nucleotides matching TRBD1. Germline assignment: CDR1 SGHRS and CDR2 YFSETQ. With 4 bases clipped from V and 2 bases from J, the junction kept 5 bases outside the gene matches. The CDR3 runs to 15 residues. As DNA, the CDR3 is TGCGCCAGCAGCGCCGGACAGGGCCCCTACAATGAGCAGTTCTTC. Its protein product is CASSAGQGPYNEQFF. The whole variable domain, remainder taken from reference TRBV5-1 and TRBJ2-1, is KAGVTQTPRYLIKTRGQQVTLSCSPISGHRSVSWYQQTPGQGLQFLFEYFSETQRNKGNFPGRFSGRQFSNSRSEMNVSTLELGDSALYLCASSAGQGPYNEQFFGPGTRLTVL.

The chain combines TRBV6-6 with TRBJ2-5; 7 bases are shared with TRBD2. V gave up 9 bases and J gave up 4 bases; unmatched junction bases: 14. CDR1 is MNHNY, CDR2 SVGAGI, per germline (reference sequence). This CDR3 has 15 residues. DNA of the CDR3: TGTGCCAGTTGTTCGAGGTCTACGGGAGGAGAGACCCAGTACTTC. It codes for CASCSRSTGGETQYF.

The gene calls are TRBV15 and TRBJ2-3; TRBD2 agrees at 14 bases. The junction had 15 bases not matched to a gene; V was cut back by 2 bases and J by 2 bases. Germline CDR1 and CDR2: LNHNV and YYDKDF (reference sequence). The CDR3 runs 21 residues. The CDR3 DNA reads as TGTGCCACCAGCAGAACCACGGGACTAGCGGGAGTTTCCGTAAACACAGATACGCAGTATTTT. Translated, it gives CATSRTTGLAGVSVNTDTQYF.

V gene TRBV5-8 combines with J gene TRBJ1-2; tentative D call: TRBD1 (5 bases). The CDR3 has 13 residues. V was trimmed by 4 bases and J by 8 bases, leaving 15 bases between them. Germline lookup yields CDR1 SGHTS and CDR2 YDEGEE. This CDR3 is CASSRFQTAGYTF. CDR3 nucleotide sequence: TGTGCCAGCAGCAGGTTCCAGACAGCCGGCTACACCTTC.

The V gene is TRBV5-1, the J gene TRBJ2-7; TRBD2 might be the D (5 bases). V shed 4 bases and J shed 4 bases, with 12 bases lying between them. The CDR3 has 13 residues. Looked up from germline, CDR1 is SGHRS and CDR2 is YFSETQ. The CDR3 is CASSRGGEYEQYF. CDR3 DNA sequence: TGCGCCAGCAGCCGGGGTGGCGAGTACGAGCAGTACTTC.

In its sample, this clone was seen once. V usage is TRBV7-8 and J usage is TRBJ1-1; TRBD1 matches at 9 bases. The V and J ends lost 7 bases and 0 bases, in that order; junction bases with no gene match: 15. The length of the CDR3 is 18 residues. Germline CDR1 and CDR2: SGHVS and FQNEAQ. CDR3 sequence (DNA): TGTGCCAGCACCATAAGAGGGGACAGGGTTTCTATGAACACTGAAGCTTTCTTT. Translation: CASTIRGDRVSMNTEAFF.

The chain has TRBV2 and TRBJ1-4, with 7 bases lining up with TRBD1. The CDR3 totals 13 residues. V shed 6 bases, J shed 7 bases, and the junction held 5 bases outside the gene matches. CDR1 SNHLY and CDR2 FYNNEI come from the germline V gene. CDR3 region: CASRTGTAEKLFF. CDR3 in DNA: TGTGCCAGCAGGACCGGGACAGCTGAAAAACTGTTTTTT.

This rearrangement joins TRBV28 to TRBJ2-7, with TRBD1 as a possible D gene (5 bases). CDR1 is MDHEN, CDR2 SYDVKM, per germline. Trimming pared 4 bases from V and 1 base from J, leaving 20 bases between. The CDR3 has 17 residues. The CDR3 spells CASSSRMTARPSYEQYF. Written as DNA, the CDR3 is TGTGCCAGCAGTTCCAGAATGACAGCCAGGCCATCCTACGAGCAGTACTTC.

This clone was observed a few times. The CDR3 is CSVESRLAGPSTDTQYF. As DNA, the CDR3 is TGCAGCGTTGAATCCCGACTAGCGGGCCCTAGCACAGATACGCAGTATTTT. This chain uses TRBV29-1 with TRBJ2-3, with 10 positions matching TRBD2. The CDR3 is made up of 17 amino acids. The V and J ends lost 2 bases and 0 bases, in that order; junction bases with no gene match: 8. The germline V gene encodes CDR1 SQVTM and CDR2 ANQGSEA.

CDR3 sequence reads: CASSVAGQGWTDTQYF. The CDR3, as DNA: TGTGCCAGCAGCGTAGCCGGACAGGGATGGACAGATACGCAGTATTTT. This sequence joins TRBV9 and TRBJ2-3, with TRBD1 matching 8 bases. The junction had 6 bases not matched to a gene; V was cut back by 0 bases and J by 3 bases. CDR3 length equals 16 residues. The V gene's germline CDR1 is SGDLS and CDR2 YYNGEE.